This record covers a single T cell receptor (beta chain). This specimen comes from a study of quantifying T cell responses using KT2 cells. Study overall: RNA was reverse transcribed with TCR alpha and beta constant-region primers. A predetermined fluorescence threshold ended the second PCR, run as a qPCR.

The cDNA 3' end received a ligated oligonucleotide with a UMI. The first PCR ran approximately 4 cycles with an equimolar RC1.1 and RC1.2 beta primer mix. TCRdb itself ran the UMI-ligation and nested PCR reads through MiXCR, one entry per CDR3 protein. The sample gives approximately 50,000 distinct CDR3 sequences, around 10% of which show up once; 10% is in the top ten. Germline values: CDR1 MNHEY, CDR2 SMNVEV (reference sequence). This CDR3 comprises 11 residues. With 8 bases removed from V and 1 base from J, the gap between germline ends came to 5 bases. Different KT2-to-PBMC ratios were created with a constant PBMC count.

Source material: PBMCs spiked with cells of the T cell clone KT2. This chain connects TRBV27 to TRBJ1-1; D not certain. The sequence came from a human donor. The CDR3 DNA follows: TGTGCCAGCGCTCGGAACACTGAAGCTTTCTTT. This translates into CASARNTEAFF.